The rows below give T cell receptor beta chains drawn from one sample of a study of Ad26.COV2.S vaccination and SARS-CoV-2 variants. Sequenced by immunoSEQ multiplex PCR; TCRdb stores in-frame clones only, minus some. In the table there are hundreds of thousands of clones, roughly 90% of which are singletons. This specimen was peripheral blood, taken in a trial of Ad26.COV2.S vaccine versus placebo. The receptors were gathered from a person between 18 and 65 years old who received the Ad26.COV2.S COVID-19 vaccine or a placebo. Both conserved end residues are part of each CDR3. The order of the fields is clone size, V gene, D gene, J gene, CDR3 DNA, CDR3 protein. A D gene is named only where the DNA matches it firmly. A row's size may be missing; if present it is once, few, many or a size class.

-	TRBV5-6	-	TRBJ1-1	TGTGCCAGCTTGGTGGGGAGGGGTCACACTGAAGCTTTCTTT	CASLVGRGHTEAFF
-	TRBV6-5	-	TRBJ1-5	TGTGCCAGCAGTTCCCCGAATCAGCCCCAGCATTTT	CASSSPNQPQHF
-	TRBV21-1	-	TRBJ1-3	TGTGCCAGCAGCAAAGATGGGGGAAACACCATATATTTT	CASSKDGGNTIYF
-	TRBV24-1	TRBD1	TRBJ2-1	TGTGCCACCAGTGATGGGATTGGGACAGGGCGAAATGAGCAGTTCTTC	CATSDGIGTGRNEQFF
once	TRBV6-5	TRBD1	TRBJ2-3	TGTGCCAGCAGTTATAGGACAGGGGGCGTAGATACGCAGTATTTT	CASSYRTGGVDTQYF
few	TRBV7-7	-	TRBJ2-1	TGTGCTAGCAGCTTAGCAAGCGGGTTCTACAATGAGCAGTTCTTC	CASSLASGFYNEQFF
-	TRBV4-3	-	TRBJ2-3	TGCGCCAGCAGCCAAGGCCAGGGTAGAGATACGCAGTATTTT	CASSQGQGRDTQYF
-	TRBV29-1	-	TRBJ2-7	TGCAGCGTTGATGTGGTTGACGAGCAGTACTTC	CSVDVVDEQYF
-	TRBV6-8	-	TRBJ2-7	TGTGCCAGCAGTTACTCGAGGCACCGGAGCTCCTACGAGCAGTACTTC	CASSYSRHRSSYEQYF
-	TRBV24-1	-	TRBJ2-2	TGTGCCACCAGTGACAGGCTCGCGACCGGGGAGCTGTTTTTT	CATSDRLATGELFF
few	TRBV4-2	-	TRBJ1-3	TGTGCCAGCAGCCAAGAGGGGGGGCTCGGAAACACCATATATTTT	CASSQEGGLGNTIYF
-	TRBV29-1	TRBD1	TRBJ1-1	TGCAGCGTTGATGTGCGCCAGGGGGGTACCCACACTGAAGCTTTCTTT	CSVDVRQGGTHTEAFF
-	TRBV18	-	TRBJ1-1	TGTGCCAGCTCACCGACAGGGAACACTGAAGCTTTCTTT	CASSPTGNTEAFF
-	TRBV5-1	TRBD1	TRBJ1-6	TGCGCCAGCAGCCCGGCTGACTACAGGGGGCGGAATTCACCCCTCCACTTT	CASSPADYRGRNSPLHF
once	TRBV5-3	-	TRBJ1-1	TGTGCCAGAAGTATCGAAAGGTTGATAGGTCGGGAAGCTTTCTTT	CARSIERLIGREAFF
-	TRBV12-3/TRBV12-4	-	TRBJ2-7	TGTGCCAGCAGTTTAAGGTCCTACGAGCAGTACTTC	CASSLRSYEQYF
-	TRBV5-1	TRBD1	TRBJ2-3	TGCGCCAGCAGCTCGACAGGGAGCACAGATACGCAGTATTTT	CASSSTGSTDTQYF
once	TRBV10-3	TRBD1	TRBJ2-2	TGTGCCATCAGCAGGACCGGGACAGGGGGCTATCCGAACACCGGGGAGCTGTTTTTT	CAISRTGTGGYPNTGELFF
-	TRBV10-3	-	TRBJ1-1	TGTGCCATCAGTCTACAGGGCGCTGAAGCTTTCTTT	CAISLQGAEAFF
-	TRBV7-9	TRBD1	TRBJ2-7	TGTGCCAGCAGCTTATTAGGACAGGGAACTGGAGAGCAGTACTTC	CASSLLGQGTGEQYF
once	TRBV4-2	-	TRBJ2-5	TGTGCCAGCAGGCGGGACAGCTTCCAAGAGACCCAGTACTTC	CASRRDSFQETQYF
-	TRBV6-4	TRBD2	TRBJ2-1	TGTGCCAGCAGTTTAGCGGGAAGCTCCTACAATGAGCAGTTCTTC	CASSLAGSSYNEQFF
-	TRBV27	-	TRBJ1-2	TGTGCCAGCAGTTTACGGCCGGGAGGGGTTAGAAGGGTGGGAGAGGATGGCTACACCTTC	CASSLRPGGVRRVGEDGYTF
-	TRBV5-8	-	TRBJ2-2	TGTGCCAGCAGCCGACCGGGACTGACGAACACCGGGGAGCTGTTTTTT	CASSRPGLTNTGELFF
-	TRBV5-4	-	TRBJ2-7	TGTGCCAGCAGCTTGGGAGTCCCCTTCCACGAGCAGTACTTC	CASSLGVPFHEQYF